This T cell receptor beta chain was captured in a study of blood T cell repertoires in COVID-19. The CDR3 consists of 13 residues. Trimming pared 8 bases from V and 5 bases from J, leaving 15 bases between. Germline assignment: CDR1 MGHDK and CDR2 SYGVNS. The protocol was immunoSEQ multiplex PCR, while the TCRdb copy is restricted to in-frame clones and leaves out a portion. This table has a few hundred thousand clones, 84% appearing once. The clonotype was recovered from a young woman who had recovered from COVID-19. The source material was peripheral blood. The chain uses TRBV25-1 and TRBJ1-2; the D gene is possibly TRBD1 (6 bases). CDR3 nucleotides: TGTGCCAGCTATGGGGGCCCGGGGTATGGCTACACCTTC. Residues: CASYGGPGYGYTF.